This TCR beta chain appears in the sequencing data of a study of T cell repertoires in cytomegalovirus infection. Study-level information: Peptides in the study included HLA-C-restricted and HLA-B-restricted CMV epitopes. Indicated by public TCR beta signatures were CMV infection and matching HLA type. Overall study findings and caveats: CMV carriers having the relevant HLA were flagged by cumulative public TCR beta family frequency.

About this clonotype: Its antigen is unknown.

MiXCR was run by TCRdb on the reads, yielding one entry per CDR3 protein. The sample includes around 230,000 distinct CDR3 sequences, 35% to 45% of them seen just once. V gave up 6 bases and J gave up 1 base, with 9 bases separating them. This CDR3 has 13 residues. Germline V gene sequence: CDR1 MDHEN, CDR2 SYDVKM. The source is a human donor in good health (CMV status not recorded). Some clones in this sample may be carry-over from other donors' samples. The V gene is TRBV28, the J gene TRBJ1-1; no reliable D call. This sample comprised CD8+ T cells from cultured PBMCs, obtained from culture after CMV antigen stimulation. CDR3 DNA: TGTGCCAGCAGCCTCATATGGAACACTGAAGCTTTCTTT. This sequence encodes CASSLIWNTEAFF.